One and the same sample provided the 19 T cell receptor beta chains below, sequenced in a study of T-cell reconstitution after alpha-beta-depleted transplantation in children. Unique molecular identifiers featured in how the TCRbeta library was prepared. TCRdb re-called the PCR reads through MiXCR, storing one row per CDR3 protein. The sample yields about 440,000 distinct CDR3 sequences, around two fifths seen once. Sequenced here: PBMCs, sampled before TCRalphabeta/CD19-depleted stem cell transplant. The origin of the receptors is a girl aged 2-10 years with aplastic anemia, due to receive a stem cell transplant.

The chain is built from TRBV24-1 and TRBJ2-7; TRBD2 aligns across 12 bases. Trimming at V came to 9 bases and at J to 1 base, leaving 27 bases not matched to a gene. CDR1 is KGHDR, CDR2 SFDVKD, per germline. The CDR3 is made up of 22 amino acids. The CDR3 region has the DNA TGTGCCACCCATTCCAGGACAGGGGAGCATTCAGTTACTAGCGGGAGGTCCTACGAGCAGTACTTC. This encodes CATHSRTGEHSVTSGRSYEQYF.

V is TRBV29-1 and J is TRBJ2-1; maybe TRBD2 (6 bases). V was trimmed by 4 bases and J by 7 bases, leaving 17 bases between them. The CDR3 contains 14 residues. Germline CDR1 is SQVTM and CDR2 is ANQGSEA. The CDR3 coding sequence is TGCAGCGTTGTTTGGGCGGGACGCACGAATGAGCAGTTCTTC. Its protein is CSVVWAGRTNEQFF.

The chain links TRBV29-1 to TRBJ2-7; 11 nucleotides align to TRBD2. The junction had 4 bases not matched to a gene; V was cut back by 1 base and J by 2 bases. Germline lookup yields CDR1 SQVTM and CDR2 ANQGSEA. There are 15 residues in the CDR3. The CDR3 bases are TGCAGCGTTGAAGGGGGGACTAGCGGTGCCTACGAGCAGTACTTC. This gives the protein CSVEGGTSGAYEQYF.

This clonotype has only a few counts. The chain recombines TRBV7-2 with TRBJ2-3; 9 bases agree with TRBD2. The CDR3 is made up of 17 amino acids. In germline, CDR1 is SGHTA, CDR2 FQGNSA. V lost 5 bases and J lost 1; bases outside the gene matches: 10. CDR3 nucleotides: TGTGCCAGCAGCCGGGGGCCCTTAGCGGGAGGCACAGATACGCAGTATTTT. Encoded protein: CASSRGPLAGGTDTQYF.

The rearrangement uses TRBV7-3 and TRBJ2-2, with D possibly matching TRBD1 (5 bases). This CDR3 contains 15 residues. V lost 2 bases to trimming and J lost 1 base, with 8 bases between them. CDR1 SGHTA and CDR2 FQGTGA come from the germline V gene. The CDR3 DNA reads TGTGCCAGCAGCTTACAGGGAATGAACACCGGGGAGCTGTTTTTT. Amino acids: CASSLQGMNTGELFF.

There are many counts of this clonotype. The gene calls are TRBV12-3 or TRBV12-4 and TRBJ1-1; D gene unclear. CDR3 size: 13 residues. Trimming left V 1 base short and J 4 bases short, with 7 bases between. The CDR3 loop reads CASSLDVGTEAFF. The DNA for the CDR3 is TGTGCCAGCAGTTTAGACGTAGGCACTGAAGCTTTCTTT.

This chain joins TRBV20-1 and TRBJ2-7; D not resolved. This CDR3 comprises 12 residues. CDR1 is DFQATT and CDR2 is SNEGSKA in the germline V gene (reference sequence). Trimming removed 0 bases from V and 2 bases from J, with 5 bases in between. The CDR3: CSARESAYEQYF. CDR3 nucleotide sequence: TGCAGTGCTAGAGAAAGTGCCTACGAGCAGTACTTC.

This rearrangement joins TRBV7-2 to TRBJ2-7; D possibly corresponds to TRBD2 (5 bases). The V end lost 5 bases, the J end lost 1 base, and 12 bases lay between the germline ends. Germline V gene sequence: CDR1 SGHTA, CDR2 FQGNSA. The CDR3 totals 14 residues. The CDR3, as DNA: TGTGCCAGCAGCAAGGGCAGACTATCCTACGAGCAGTACTTC. Translated: CASSKGRLSYEQYF.

This clonotype has more than one count but fewer than ten. This sequence joins TRBV12-3 or TRBV12-4 and TRBJ2-2; TRBD1 agrees at 10 bases. The CDR3 runs 14 residues. The junction had 5 bases not matched to a gene; V was cut back by 7 bases and J by 6 bases. CDR3 sequence: CASIRDRGAGELFF. CDR3 nucleotide sequence: TGTGCCAGCATCCGGGACAGGGGAGCCGGGGAGCTGTTTTTT.

The gene calls are TRBV10-3 and TRBJ2-7; TRBD1 or TRBD2 may be the D gene (6 bases each). CDR3 size: 14 residues. The V and J ends lost 2 bases and 4 bases respectively, with 12 bases between them. Germline values: CDR1 ENHRY, CDR2 SYGVKD. The CDR3 spells CAISERGGRYEQYF. CDR3 nucleotide sequence: TGTGCCATCAGTGAGCGTGGGGGGCGGTACGAGCAGTACTTC.

The chain is built from TRBV29-1 and TRBJ2-2; TRBD2 is a possible D gene (6 bases). Germline values: CDR1 SQVTM, CDR2 ANQGSEA. This CDR3 has 11 residues. V was pared by 3 bases and J by 7 bases, with 6 bases between. The CDR3: CSVEEGGELFF. CDR3 sequence (DNA): TGCAGCGTTGAGGAGGGCGGGGAGCTGTTTTTT.

The chain joins TRBV6-1 to TRBJ2-1; D not certain. V was trimmed by 3 bases and J by 0 bases, leaving 3 bases between them. This CDR3 contains 13 residues. Germline CDR1 MNHNS, CDR2 SASEGT. DNA of the CDR3: TGTGCCAGCAGTGAGGCCTCCTACAATGAGCAGTTCTTC. This translates into CASSEASYNEQFF.

There are many counts of this clonotype. J is TRBJ1-1 and V is TRBV20-1; TRBD1 matches 11 bases. CDR1 DFQATT and CDR2 SNEGSKA come from the germline V gene (reference sequence). CDR3 length: 16 residues. V was clipped by 3 bases and J by 1 base; unmatched bases: 7. The CDR3 is CSASLGTGGKNTEAFF. In nucleotides, the CDR3 is TGCAGTGCTAGCCTGGGGACAGGGGGAAAGAACACTGAAGCTTTCTTT.

The V gene is TRBV9, the J gene TRBJ2-1, with D possibly matching TRBD1 (5 bases). Trimming took 0 bases from V and 8 from J, leaving 12 bases between them. CDR3 length equals 14 residues. Germline lookup yields CDR1 SGDLS and CDR2 YYNGEE. In DNA, the CDR3 is TGTGCCAGCAGCGTAGGAGTCAGGGTCGATGAGCAGTTCTTC. Translating gives CASSVGVRVDEQFF.

Details on this clonotype: The junction and the germline gene differ at one end; a read error may be behind it. The genes are TRBV28 and TRBJ2-6, with D possibly matching TRBD1 (5 bases). Germline V gene data show CDR1 as MDHEN and CDR2 as SYDVKM. This CDR3 has 17 residues. The DNA for the CDR3 is TGTGCCAGCAGTCTATGGCCTCAGGGCGTTACCCACAACGTCCTGACTTTC. It specifies CASSLWPQGVTHNVLTF.

V is TRBV20-1 and J is TRBJ2-7, with 11 bases lining up with TRBD1. The CDR3 sequence is 15 residues long. V trimming: 4 bases; J trimming: 3 bases; junction bases outside the gene matches: 8. Germline CDR1 is DFQATT and CDR2 is SNEGSKA (reference sequence). CDR3 in DNA: TGCAGTGCTATACGAGGACAGGGGGCCATCTACGAGCAGTACTTC. Translating gives CSAIRGQGAIYEQYF.

The rearrangement uses TRBV20-1 and TRBJ1-4; 9 nucleotides align to TRBD1. V was clipped by 6 bases and J by 7 bases; unmatched bases: 9. Germline values: CDR1 DFQATT, CDR2 SNEGSKA (reference sequence). This CDR3 has 14 residues. The CDR3 spells CSARTGGAGEKLFF. The CDR3 DNA is TGCAGTGCGCGCACAGGGGGCGCAGGTGAAAAACTGTTTTTT.

The chain joins TRBV6-1 to TRBJ1-1, with unresolved D. V was pared by 6 bases and J by 1 base, with 18 bases between. The CDR3 runs 16 residues. Looked up from germline, CDR1 is MNHNS and CDR2 is SASEGT. In DNA form, the CDR3 reads TGTGCCAGCAGGCTATACCTCTCGGCAGCGAACACTGAAGCTTTCTTT. Amino acids: CASRLYLSAANTEAFF.

This chain uses TRBV9 with TRBJ2-5; a weak D match, TRBD1 (5 bases). Germline V lookup: CDR1 SGDLS, CDR2 YYNGEE. The CDR3 covers 18 residues. The ends were cut back, 0 bases at V and 1 base at J, with 19 bases in the middle. CDR3 loop: CASSVGKGWGRSQETQYF. As DNA, the CDR3 is TGTGCCAGCAGCGTAGGTAAAGGGTGGGGCCGCAGCCAAGAGACCCAGTACTTC.